There are many counts of the clone carrying this TCR beta chain. TCRdb re-called the multiplex PCR reads with MiXCR, one entry per CDR3 protein. The table has over 250,000 distinct CDR3 sequences, 30% to 35% seen once. Axillary draining lymph nodes of breast cancer patients supplied the node samples. This sample was included in a study of breast tumors, draining lymph nodes, adjacent tissues. Germline assignment: CDR1 LNHDA and CDR2 SQIVND (reference sequence). V lost 9 bases and J lost 4, with 15 bases in between. The CDR3 is 14 residues long. The clonotype was recovered from a female donor with breast cancer. Some clones in this sample may be carry-over from other donors' samples. The sequencing sample was made of axillary lymph node tissue. V and J are TRBV19 and TRBJ1-4; maybe TRBD1 (5 bases). CDR3 loop: CASRTQGDNEKLFF. The DNA of the CDR3 is TGTGCCAGCCGTACTCAGGGTGATAATGAAAAACTGTTTTTT.